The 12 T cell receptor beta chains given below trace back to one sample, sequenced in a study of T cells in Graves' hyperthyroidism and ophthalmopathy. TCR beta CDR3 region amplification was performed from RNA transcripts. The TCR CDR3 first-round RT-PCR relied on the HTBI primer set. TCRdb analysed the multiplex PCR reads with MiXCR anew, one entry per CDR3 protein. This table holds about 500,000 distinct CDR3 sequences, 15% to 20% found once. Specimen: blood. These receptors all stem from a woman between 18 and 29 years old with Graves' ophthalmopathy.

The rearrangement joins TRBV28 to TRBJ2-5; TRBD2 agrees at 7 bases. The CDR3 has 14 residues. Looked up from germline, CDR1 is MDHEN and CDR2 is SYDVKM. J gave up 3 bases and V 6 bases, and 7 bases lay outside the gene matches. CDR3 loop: CASRRGRVEETQYF. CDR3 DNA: TGTGCCAGCAGGCGGGGGAGGGTAGAAGAGACCCAGTACTTC.

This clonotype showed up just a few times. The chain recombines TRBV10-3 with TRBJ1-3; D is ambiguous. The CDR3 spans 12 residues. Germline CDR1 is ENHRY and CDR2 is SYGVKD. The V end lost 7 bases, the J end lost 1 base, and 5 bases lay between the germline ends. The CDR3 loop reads CAITGSGNTIYF. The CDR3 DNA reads TGTGCCATCACGGGGTCTGGAAACACCATATATTTT.

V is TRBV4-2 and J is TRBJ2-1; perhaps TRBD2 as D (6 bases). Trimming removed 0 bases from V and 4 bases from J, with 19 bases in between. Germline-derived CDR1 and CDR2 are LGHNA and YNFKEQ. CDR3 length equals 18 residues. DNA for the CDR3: TGTGCCAGCAGCCAAGAAGATGTTTTACTAGCTGGTTACAATGAGCAGTTCTTC. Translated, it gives CASSQEDVLLAGYNEQFF.

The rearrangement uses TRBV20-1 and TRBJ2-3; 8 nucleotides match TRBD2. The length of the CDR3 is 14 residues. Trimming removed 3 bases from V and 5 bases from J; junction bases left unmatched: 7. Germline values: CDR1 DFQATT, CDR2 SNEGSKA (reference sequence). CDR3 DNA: TGCAGTGCTAGCCTACGGGAGGGCCGAGATACGCAGTATTTT. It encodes CSASLREGRDTQYF.

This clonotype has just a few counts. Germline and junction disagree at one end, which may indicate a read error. The CDR3 sequence: CASTVRLAGTYSEQFF. The DNA for the CDR3 is TGTGCCAGCACCGTCCGGCTCGCGGGAACCTACAGTGAGCAGTTCTTC. The chain joins TRBV6-1 to TRBJ2-1, with a possible D match to TRBD2 (6 bases). Looked up from germline, CDR1 is MNHNS and CDR2 is SASEGT. The CDR3 is 16 residues long.

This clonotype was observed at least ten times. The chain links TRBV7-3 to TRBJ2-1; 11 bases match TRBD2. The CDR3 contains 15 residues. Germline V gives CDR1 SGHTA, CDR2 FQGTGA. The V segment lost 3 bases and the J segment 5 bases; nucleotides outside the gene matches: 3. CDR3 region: CASSFGLAGHNEQFF. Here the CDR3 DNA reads TGTGCCAGCAGCTTCGGACTAGCGGGCCACAATGAGCAGTTCTTC.

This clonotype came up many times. The chain's CDR3 is CASSYVRGTQDTNQPQHF. The DNA of the CDR3 is TGTGCCAGCAGTTATGTCCGGGGCACACAGGACACCAATCAGCCCCAGCATTTT. The chain couples TRBV28 to TRBJ1-5, with a possible D match to TRBD1 (5 bases). The CDR3 loop spans 18 amino acids. Trimming pared 4 bases from V and 3 bases from J, leaving 22 bases between. Germline CDR1 and CDR2: MDHEN and SYDVKM.

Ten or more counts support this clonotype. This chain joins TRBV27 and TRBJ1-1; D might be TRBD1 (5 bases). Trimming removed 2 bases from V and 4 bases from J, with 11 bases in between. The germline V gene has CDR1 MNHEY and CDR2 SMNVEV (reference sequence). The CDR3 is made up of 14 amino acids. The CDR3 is CASSLRAGVTEAFF. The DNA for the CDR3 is TGTGCCAGCAGTTTACGCGCGGGGGTCACTGAAGCTTTCTTT.

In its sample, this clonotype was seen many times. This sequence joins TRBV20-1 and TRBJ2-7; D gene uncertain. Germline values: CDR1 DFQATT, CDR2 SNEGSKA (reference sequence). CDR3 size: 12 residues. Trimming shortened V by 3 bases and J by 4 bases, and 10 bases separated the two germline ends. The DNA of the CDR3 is TGCAGTGCTAGGAATGGGGTTTACGAGCAGTACTTC. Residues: CSARNGVYEQYF.

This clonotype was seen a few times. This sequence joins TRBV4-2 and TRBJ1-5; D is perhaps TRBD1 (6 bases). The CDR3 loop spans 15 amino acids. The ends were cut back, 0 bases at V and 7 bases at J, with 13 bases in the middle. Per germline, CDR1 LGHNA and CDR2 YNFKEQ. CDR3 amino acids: CASSQDGGRDQPQHF. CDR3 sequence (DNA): TGTGCCAGCAGCCAAGATGGGGGCAGGGACCAGCCCCAGCATTTT.

The CDR3 DNA sequence: TGTGCCATCAGCAGGACCTCTGGGGCAGATACGCAGTATTTT. Translated: CAISRTSGADTQYF. V gene TRBV10-3 combines with J gene TRBJ2-3; D uncertain. The CDR3 loop spans 14 amino acids. V lost 6 bases and J lost 4, with 14 bases in between. From germline, CDR1 is ENHRY and CDR2 SYGVKD.

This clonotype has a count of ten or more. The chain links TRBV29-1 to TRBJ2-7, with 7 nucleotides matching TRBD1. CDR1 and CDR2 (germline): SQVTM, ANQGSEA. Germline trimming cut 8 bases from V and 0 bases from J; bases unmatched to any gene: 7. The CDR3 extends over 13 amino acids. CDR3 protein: CSILQGTSYEQYF. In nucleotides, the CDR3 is TGCAGCATATTACAGGGGACCTCCTACGAGCAGTACTTC.